The clone carrying this T cell receptor (beta chain) was observed a handful of times. Its antigen is unidentified. The entry originates in a study of identifying expanded T cells in peripheral blood. Study-wide points: Roughly 1.2 clones differed between technical replicates, versus roughly 17 and 20 over time.

Healthy donors had no documented immune events, such as infections, while sampled. This table comes from immunoSEQ multiplex PCR, and its TCRdb copy is limited to in-frame clones, with some not included. The table lists fewer than 130,000 clones, roughly 90% of them singletons. The V gene's germline CDR1 is LNHDA and CDR2 SQIVND (reference sequence). The CDR3 contains 16 residues. With V trimmed by 4 bases and J by 4 bases, 11 bases remained unmatched. The source of this sequence is a person aged 18-70 years in good health. The J gene is TRBJ2-7, the V gene TRBV19; 9 bases agree with TRBD1. Sequenced sample: blood. The CDR3 sequence is CASSNREGQGRYEQYF. In DNA, the CDR3 is TGTGCCAGTAGTAATCGCGAAGGACAGGGGAGGTACGAGCAGTACTTC.